The clone carrying this TCR beta chain was seen more than once but under ten times. Construction of the TCRbeta library involved unique molecular identifiers. TCRdb passed the PCR reads through MiXCR, listing each CDR3 protein once. This repertoire shows more than 500,000 distinct CDR3 sequences, 11% found once; its top ten account for roughly 15%. This sample stems from a study of T-cell reconstitution after alpha-beta-depleted transplantation in children. J lost 5 bases, V lost 3 bases, and 6 bases had no gene match. The CDR3 has 15 residues. Here the sequenced sample was PBMCs, mostly from graft donor cells, taken 180 days after TCRalphabeta/CD19-depleted stem cell transplant. The clonotype originates from a female patient aged 2 to 10 who had a stem cell transplant for aplastic anemia, so the T cells may come from the graft donor. This chain uses TRBV12-3 or TRBV12-4 with TRBJ2-5, with TRBD1 identical over 10 bases. CDR3 residues: CASSLGQGKRETQYF. DNA of the CDR3: TGTGCCAGCAGTTTGGGACAGGGGAAGCGGGAGACCCAGTACTTC.